The 8 T cell receptor beta chains below were found in one sample sequenced in a study of blood T cell repertoires in COVID-19. Profiled with immunoSEQ multiplex PCR; TCRdb holds only in-frame clones, not every one. The sample records about 120,000 clones, about 80% being singletons. Sample: peripheral blood. All receptors derive from a woman over 75 with acute or convalescent COVID-19.

V is TRBV19 and J is TRBJ2-7, with 7 positions matching TRBD1. The CDR3 covers 13 residues. CDR1 is LNHDA and CDR2 is SQIVND in the germline V gene (reference sequence). V trimming: 5 bases; J trimming: 3 bases; junction bases outside the gene matches: 4. The CDR3 DNA reads as TGTGCCAGTAGTCTGGGACAGAACTACGAGCAGTACTTC. Its translation is CASSLGQNYEQYF.

The V and J genes are TRBV28 and TRBJ2-1; 8 bases agree with TRBD2. This CDR3 has 14 residues. Germline values: CDR1 MDHEN, CDR2 SYDVKM. V shed 10 bases, J shed 4 bases, and the junction held 9 bases outside the gene matches. The CDR3, as DNA: TGTGCCACCTATCGGGGGGGAGATTACAATGAGCAGTTCTTC. This sequence encodes CATYRGGDYNEQFF.

The chain is built from TRBV4-2 and TRBJ2-2; D perhaps matches TRBD1 (6 bases). CDR3 length: 17 amino acids. Germline loops: CDR1 LGHNA, CDR2 YNFKEQ. V was clipped by 6 bases and J by 2 bases, with 19 bases between them. The CDR3 region is CASSPAGTQTNTGELFF. As DNA, the CDR3 is TGTGCCAGCAGTCCCGCCGGGACACAAACTAACACCGGGGAGCTGTTTTTT.

The rearrangement joins TRBV19 to TRBJ2-3; no clear D gene. V was shortened by 5 bases and J by 0 bases, with 9 bases between the two germline ends. In germline, CDR1 is LNHDA, CDR2 SQIVND (reference sequence). The CDR3 is 14 amino acids. CDR3 sequence reads: CASSAQSSTDTQYF. CDR3 sequence (DNA): TGTGCCAGTAGTGCCCAGTCAAGCACAGATACGCAGTATTTT.

The chain is built from TRBV18 and TRBJ1-5; 11 bases agree with TRBD1. Trimming took 4 bases from V and 5 from J; bases not matched to a gene: 4. CDR1 is KGHSH and CDR2 is LQKENI in the germline V gene. The CDR3 has 15 amino acids. The CDR3 region is CASSLRTGGDQPQHF. The CDR3 nucleotides are TGTGCCAGCTCACTCCGGACAGGGGGCGATCAGCCCCAGCATTTT.

The genes are TRBV24-1 and TRBJ2-2; 10 bases agree with TRBD1. The germline CDR1 and CDR2 sequences are KGHDR and SFDVKD. V was clipped by 2 bases and J by 5 bases; unmatched bases: 4. The CDR3 runs 16 residues. The CDR3: CATSDSDRGQTGELFF. Written as DNA, the CDR3 is TGTGCCACCAGTGATTCCGACAGGGGGCAAACCGGGGAGCTGTTTTTT.

This chain connects TRBV5-1 to TRBJ2-2; D remains ambiguous. Germline V CDR1 and CDR2: SGHRS, YFSETQ. The CDR3 has 14 amino acids. V was cut by 0 bases and J by 7 bases, with 10 bases left in between. CDR3 coding DNA: TGCGCCAGCAGCTTGGGTCCTGAGAGCGGGGAGCTGTTTTTT. Protein: CASSLGPESGELFF.

The chain combines TRBV5-4 with TRBJ1-3; TRBD1 might be the D (6 bases). The CDR3 length is 15 residues. V gave up 0 bases and J gave up 2 bases, with 9 bases separating them. CDR1 and CDR2 from the germline V gene are SGHNT and YYREEE (reference sequence). The CDR3 here is CASSLDAGAGNTIYF. The CDR3 nucleotides read TGTGCCAGCAGCTTGGATGCAGGGGCTGGAAACACCATATATTTT.